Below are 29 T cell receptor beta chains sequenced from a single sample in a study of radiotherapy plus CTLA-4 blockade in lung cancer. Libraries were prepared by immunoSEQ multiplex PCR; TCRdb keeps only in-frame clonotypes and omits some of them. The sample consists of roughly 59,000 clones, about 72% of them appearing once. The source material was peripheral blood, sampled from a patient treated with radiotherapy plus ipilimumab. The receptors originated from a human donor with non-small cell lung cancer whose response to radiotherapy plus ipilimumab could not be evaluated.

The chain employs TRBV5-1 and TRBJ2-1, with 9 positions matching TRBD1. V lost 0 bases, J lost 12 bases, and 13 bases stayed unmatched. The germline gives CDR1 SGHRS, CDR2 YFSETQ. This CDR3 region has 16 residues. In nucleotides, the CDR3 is TGCGCCAGCAGCTTGGGCCTCGGGACAGGGCGTGGTGGGCAGTTCTTC. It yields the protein CASSLGLGTGRGGQFF.

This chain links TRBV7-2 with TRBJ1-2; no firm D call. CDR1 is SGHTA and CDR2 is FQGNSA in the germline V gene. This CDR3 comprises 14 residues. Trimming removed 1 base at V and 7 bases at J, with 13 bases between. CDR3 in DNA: TGTGCCAGCAGCTTAGGCCCTGACAAGTCTGGCTACACCTTC. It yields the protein CASSLGPDKSGYTF.

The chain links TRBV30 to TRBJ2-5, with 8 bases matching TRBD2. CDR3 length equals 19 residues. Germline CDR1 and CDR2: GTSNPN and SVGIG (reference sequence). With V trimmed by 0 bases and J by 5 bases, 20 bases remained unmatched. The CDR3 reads CAWSVPGRAFPGYVETQYF. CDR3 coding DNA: TGTGCCTGGAGTGTCCCCGGGAGGGCCTTTCCGGGTTATGTCGAGACCCAGTACTTC.

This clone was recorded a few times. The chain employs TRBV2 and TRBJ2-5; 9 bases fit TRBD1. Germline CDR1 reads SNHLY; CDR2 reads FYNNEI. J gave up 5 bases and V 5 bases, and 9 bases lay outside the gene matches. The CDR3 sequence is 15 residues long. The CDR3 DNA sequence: TGTGCCAGCAGTACCACAGGGGGCGGATGGGAGACCCAGTACTTC. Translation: CASSTTGGGWETQYF.

The DNA of the CDR3 is TGTGCCAGCAGCGACCCAGCGGGAGGGCCGAAAAATGAGCAGTTCTTC. This encodes CASSDPAGGPKNEQFF. The chain combines TRBV9 with TRBJ2-1, with 10 bases aligning to TRBD2. Trimming at V came to 3 bases and at J to 7 bases, leaving 10 bases not matched to a gene. Per germline, CDR1 SGDLS and CDR2 YYNGEE. CDR3 length: 16 amino acids.

The CDR3 DNA reads TGTGCCAGCAGTTTTCGGACAGCGATCTATGGCTACACCTTC. Encoded protein: CASSFRTAIYGYTF. The J gene is TRBJ1-2, the V gene TRBV28, with a possible D match to TRBD1 (6 bases). Germline CDR1 is MDHEN and CDR2 is SYDVKM. CDR3 length: 14 amino acids. The V and J ends lost 3 bases and 4 bases respectively, with 12 bases between them.

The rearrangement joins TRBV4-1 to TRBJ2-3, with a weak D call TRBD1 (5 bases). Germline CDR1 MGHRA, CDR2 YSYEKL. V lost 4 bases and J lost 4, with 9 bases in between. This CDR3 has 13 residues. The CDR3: CASSPLGPDTQYF. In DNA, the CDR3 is TGCGCCAGCAGCCCTCTGGGGCCAGATACGCAGTATTTT.

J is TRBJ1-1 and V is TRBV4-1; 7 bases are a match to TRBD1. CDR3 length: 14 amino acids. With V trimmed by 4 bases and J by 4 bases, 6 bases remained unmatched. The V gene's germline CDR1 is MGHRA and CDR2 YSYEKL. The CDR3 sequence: CASSPTGEATEAFF. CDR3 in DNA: TGCGCCAGCAGCCCCACAGGGGAAGCCACTGAAGCTTTCTTT.

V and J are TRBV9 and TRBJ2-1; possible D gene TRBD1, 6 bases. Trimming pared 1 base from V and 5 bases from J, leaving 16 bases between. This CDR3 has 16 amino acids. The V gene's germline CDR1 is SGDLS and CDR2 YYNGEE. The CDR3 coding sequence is TGTGCCAGCAGCGTACAACTTGTGACAGGCGACAATGAGCAGTTCTTC. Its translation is CASSVQLVTGDNEQFF.

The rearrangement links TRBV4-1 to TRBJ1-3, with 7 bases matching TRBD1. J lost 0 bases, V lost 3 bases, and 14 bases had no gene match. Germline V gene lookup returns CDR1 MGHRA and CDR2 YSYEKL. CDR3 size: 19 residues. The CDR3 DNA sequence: TGCGCCAGCAGCCAGGAACCAGGGACAGTAACATACTCTGGAAACACCATATATTTT. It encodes CASSQEPGTVTYSGNTIYF.

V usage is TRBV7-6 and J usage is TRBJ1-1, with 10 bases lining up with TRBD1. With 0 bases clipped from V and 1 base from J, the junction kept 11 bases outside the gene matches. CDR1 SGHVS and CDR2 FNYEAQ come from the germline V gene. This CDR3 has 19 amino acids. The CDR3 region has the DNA TGTGCCAGCAGCTTAGCGTACTGGGACAGGGGAGGGGGGAACACTGAAGCTTTCTTT. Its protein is CASSLAYWDRGGGNTEAFF.

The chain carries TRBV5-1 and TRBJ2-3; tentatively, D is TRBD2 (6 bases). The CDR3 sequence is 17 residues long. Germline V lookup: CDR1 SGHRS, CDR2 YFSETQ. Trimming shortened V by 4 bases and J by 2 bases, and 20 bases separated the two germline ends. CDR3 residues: CASSTPPWASDTDTQYF. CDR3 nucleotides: TGCGCCAGCAGCACGCCCCCTTGGGCTAGCGACACAGATACGCAGTATTTT.

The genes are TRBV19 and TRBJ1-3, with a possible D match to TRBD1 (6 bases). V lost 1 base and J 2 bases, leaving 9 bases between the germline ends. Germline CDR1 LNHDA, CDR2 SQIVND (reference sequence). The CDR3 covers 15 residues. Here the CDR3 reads CASSIGDIPGNTIYF. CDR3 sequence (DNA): TGTGCCAGTAGTATAGGGGACATACCTGGAAACACCATATATTTT.

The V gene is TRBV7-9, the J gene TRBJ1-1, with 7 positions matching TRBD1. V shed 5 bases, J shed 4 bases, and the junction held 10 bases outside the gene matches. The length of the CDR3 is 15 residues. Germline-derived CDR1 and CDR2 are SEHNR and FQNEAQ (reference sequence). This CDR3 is CASSTGTAIGTEAFF. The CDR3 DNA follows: TGTGCCAGCAGCACCGGGACAGCCATTGGCACTGAAGCTTTCTTT.

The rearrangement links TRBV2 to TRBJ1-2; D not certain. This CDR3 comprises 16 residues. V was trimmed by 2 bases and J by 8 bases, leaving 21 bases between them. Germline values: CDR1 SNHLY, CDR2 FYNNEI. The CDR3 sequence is CASSELTREGGGGYTF. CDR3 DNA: TGTGCCAGCAGTGAACTAACTCGGGAGGGTGGAGGGGGCTACACCTTC. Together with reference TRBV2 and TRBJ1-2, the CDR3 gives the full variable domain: EPEVTQTPSHQVTQMGQEVILRCVPISNHLYFYWYRQILGQKVEFLVSFYNNEISEKSEIFDDQFSVERPDGSNFTLKIRSTKLEDSAMYFCASSELTREGGGGYTFGSGTRLTVV.

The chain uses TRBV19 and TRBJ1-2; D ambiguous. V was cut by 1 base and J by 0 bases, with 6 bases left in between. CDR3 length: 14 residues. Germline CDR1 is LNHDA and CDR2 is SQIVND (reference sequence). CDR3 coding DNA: TGTGCCAGTAGTATAGCCCGCGCTAACTATGGCTACACCTTC. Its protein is CASSIARANYGYTF.

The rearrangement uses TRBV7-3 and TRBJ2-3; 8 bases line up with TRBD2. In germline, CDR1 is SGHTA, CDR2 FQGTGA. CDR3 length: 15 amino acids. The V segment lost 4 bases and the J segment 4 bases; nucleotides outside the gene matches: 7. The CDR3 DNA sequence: TGTGCCAGCAGCTCGACGGGAGGGCCTTCAGATACGCAGTATTTT. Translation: CASSSTGGPSDTQYF.

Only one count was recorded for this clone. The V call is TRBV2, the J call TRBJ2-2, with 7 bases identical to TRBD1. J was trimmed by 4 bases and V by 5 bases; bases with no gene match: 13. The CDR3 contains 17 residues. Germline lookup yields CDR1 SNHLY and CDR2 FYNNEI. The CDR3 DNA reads TGTGCCAGCAGTCGAACGACAACAGGGGTTGGCACCGGGGAGCTGTTTTTT. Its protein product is CASSRTTTGVGTGELFF.

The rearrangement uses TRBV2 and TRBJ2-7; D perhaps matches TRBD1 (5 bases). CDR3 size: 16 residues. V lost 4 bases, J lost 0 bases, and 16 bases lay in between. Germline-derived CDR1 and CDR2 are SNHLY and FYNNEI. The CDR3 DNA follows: TGTGCCAGCAGTGGACTTACCTACAGGAGCTCCTACGAGCAGTACTTC. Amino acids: CASSGLTYRSSYEQYF.

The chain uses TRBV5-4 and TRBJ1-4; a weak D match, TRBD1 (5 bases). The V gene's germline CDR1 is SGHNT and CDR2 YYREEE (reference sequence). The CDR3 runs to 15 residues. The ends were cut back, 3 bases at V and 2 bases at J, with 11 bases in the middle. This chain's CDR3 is CASSSPTETNEKLFF. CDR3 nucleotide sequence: TGTGCCAGCAGCTCCCCGACAGAGACTAATGAAAAACTGTTTTTT.

CDR3 loop: CASSVGTGEAFF. In DNA, the CDR3 is TGTGCCAGCAGCGTCGGGACAGGGGAAGCTTTCTTT. The chain carries TRBV9 and TRBJ1-1; 9 nucleotides line up with TRBD1. The ends lost 2 bases at V and 8 bases at J; junction bases unmatched: 1. Germline-derived CDR1 and CDR2 are SGDLS and YYNGEE. The CDR3 extends over 12 amino acids.

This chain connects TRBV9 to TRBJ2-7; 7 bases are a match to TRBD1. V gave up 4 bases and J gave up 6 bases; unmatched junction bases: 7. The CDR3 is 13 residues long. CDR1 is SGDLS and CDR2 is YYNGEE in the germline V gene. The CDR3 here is CASSPGQASEQYF. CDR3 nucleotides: TGTGCCAGCAGCCCCGGACAGGCTAGCGAGCAGTACTTC. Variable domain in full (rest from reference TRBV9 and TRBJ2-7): DSGVTQTPKHLITATGQRVTLRCSPRSGDLSVYWYQQSLDQGLQFLIQYYNGEERAKGNILERFSAQQFPDLHSELNLSSLELGDSALYFCASSPGQASEQYFGPGTRLTVT.

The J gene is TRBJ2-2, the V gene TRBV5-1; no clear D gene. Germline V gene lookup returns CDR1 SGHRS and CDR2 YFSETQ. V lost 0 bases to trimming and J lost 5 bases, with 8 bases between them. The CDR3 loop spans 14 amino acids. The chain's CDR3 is CASSLGQLTGELFF. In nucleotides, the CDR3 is TGCGCCAGCAGCTTGGGCCAGTTAACCGGGGAGCTGTTTTTT.

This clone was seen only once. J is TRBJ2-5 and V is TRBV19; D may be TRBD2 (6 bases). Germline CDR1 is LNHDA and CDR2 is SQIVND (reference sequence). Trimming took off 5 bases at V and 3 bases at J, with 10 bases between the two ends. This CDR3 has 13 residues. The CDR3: CASSWGGEETQYF. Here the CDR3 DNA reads TGTGCCAGTAGTTGGGGCGGGGAAGAGACCCAGTACTTC.

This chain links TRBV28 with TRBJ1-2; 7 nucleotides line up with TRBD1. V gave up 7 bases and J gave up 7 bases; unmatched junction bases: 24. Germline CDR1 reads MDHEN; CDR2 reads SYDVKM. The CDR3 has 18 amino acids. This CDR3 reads CASTPPRTGKGRIGGYTF. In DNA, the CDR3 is TGTGCCAGCACCCCCCCCCGGACAGGAAAGGGACGGATTGGTGGCTACACCTTC.

The DNA for the CDR3 is TGTGCCAGTAAACGGGACAGGGGATTTAGCAATCAGCCCCAGCATTTT. The encoded protein is CASKRDRGFSNQPQHF. The gene calls are TRBV19 and TRBJ1-5, with 10 bases aligning to TRBD1. V shed 7 bases, J shed 0 bases, and the junction held 6 bases outside the gene matches. Looked up from germline, CDR1 is LNHDA and CDR2 is SQIVND (reference sequence). The CDR3 consists of 16 residues.

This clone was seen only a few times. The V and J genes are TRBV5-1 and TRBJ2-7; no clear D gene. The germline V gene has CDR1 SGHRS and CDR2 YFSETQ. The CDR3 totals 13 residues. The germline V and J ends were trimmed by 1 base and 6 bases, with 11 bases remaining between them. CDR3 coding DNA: TGCGCCAGCAGCTTGTATATAGAATTCGAGCAGTACTTC. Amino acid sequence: CASSLYIEFEQYF.

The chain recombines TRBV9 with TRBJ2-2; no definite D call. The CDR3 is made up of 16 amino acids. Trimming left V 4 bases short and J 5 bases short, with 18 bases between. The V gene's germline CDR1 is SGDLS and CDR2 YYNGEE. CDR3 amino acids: CASSPLWAPETGELFF. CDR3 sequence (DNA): TGTGCCAGCAGCCCATTGTGGGCCCCAGAGACCGGGGAGCTGTTTTTT.

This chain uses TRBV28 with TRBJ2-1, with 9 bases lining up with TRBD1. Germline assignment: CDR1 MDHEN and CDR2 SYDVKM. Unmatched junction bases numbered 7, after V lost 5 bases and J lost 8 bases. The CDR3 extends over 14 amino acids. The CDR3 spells CASSPWDRVHEQFF. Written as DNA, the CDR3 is TGTGCCAGCAGTCCATGGGACAGGGTACATGAGCAGTTCTTC. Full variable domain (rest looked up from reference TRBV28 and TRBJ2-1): DVKVTQSSRYLVKRTGEKVFLECVQDMDHENMFWYRQDPGLGLRLIYFSYDVKMKEKGDIPEGYSVSREKKERFSLILESASTNQTSMYLCASSPWDRVHEQFFGPGTRLTVL.